This T cell receptor beta chain appears in the sequencing data of a study of cytomegalovirus exposure and HLA in healthy donors. This CDR3 comprises 13 residues. V was cut by 2 bases and J by 3 bases, with 7 bases left in between. Germline values: CDR1 KGHSH, CDR2 LQKENI. The PCR employed 60 Vbeta primers together with 13 Jbeta primers. The data were produced by immunoSEQ multiplex PCR, yet TCRdb's version contains in-frame clones alone and is incomplete. The data show 150,000 to 200,000 clones, 70% to 85% seen once. This clonotype originated in a woman in her 30s in good health and CMV-seropositive. V gene TRBV18 combines with J gene TRBJ1-1; D unclear. The material sequenced was PBMCs. The CDR3 nucleotides are TGTGCCAGCTCACCAATCCAGGACACTGAAGCTTTCTTT. Encoded protein: CASSPIQDTEAFF.